Described below is a single T cell receptor (beta chain) sequence and its context. The antigen is unknown. The sample belongs to a study of cytomegalovirus exposure and HLA in healthy donors. Study outcomes and limitations: Sequencing likely generated an artifact that appeared as a cluster of highly shared sequence variants.

Germline V gene data show CDR1 as LGHNA and CDR2 as YNFKEQ. Trimming pared 0 bases from V and 4 bases from J, leaving 13 bases between. This CDR3 has 17 amino acids. PCR employed 60 Vbeta and 13 Jbeta primers. TCRdb keeps only in-frame clones here, not all; method: immunoSEQ multiplex PCR. The sample contains roughly 190,000 clones, about 69% of which appear only once. The chain recombines TRBV4-2 with TRBJ1-6, with TRBD1 as a possible D gene (5 bases). This TCR was recovered from a man aged 25-40 years in good health and CMV-seropositive. Specimen: PBMCs. CDR3 coding DNA: TGTGCCAGCAGCCAAGATCCAGCAGGGCGGTATAATTCACCCCTCCACTTT. Its translation: CASSQDPAGRYNSPLHF.